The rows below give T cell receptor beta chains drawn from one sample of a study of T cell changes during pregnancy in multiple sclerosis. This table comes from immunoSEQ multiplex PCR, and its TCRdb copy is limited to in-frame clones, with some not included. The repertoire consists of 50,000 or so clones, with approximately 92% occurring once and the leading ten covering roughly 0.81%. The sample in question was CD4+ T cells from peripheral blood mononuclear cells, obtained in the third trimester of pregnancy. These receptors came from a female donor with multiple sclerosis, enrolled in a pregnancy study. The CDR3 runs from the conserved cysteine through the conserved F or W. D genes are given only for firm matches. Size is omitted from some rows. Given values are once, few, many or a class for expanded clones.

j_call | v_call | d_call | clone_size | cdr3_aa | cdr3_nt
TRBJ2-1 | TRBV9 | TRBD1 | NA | CASSVVQGGYNEQFF | TGTGCCAGCAGCGTAGTACAGGGGGGATACAATGAGCAGTTCTTC
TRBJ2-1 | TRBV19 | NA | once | CASKVGPSYNEQFF | TGTGCCAGTAAAGTGGGCCCCTCCTACAATGAGCAGTTCTTC
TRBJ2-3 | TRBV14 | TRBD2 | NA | CASSQRSLAGGTDTDTQYF | TGTGCCAGCAGCCAACGGTCGCTAGCGGGGGGAACCGACACAGATACGCAGTATTTT
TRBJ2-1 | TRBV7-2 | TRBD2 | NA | CASSATSGGDNEQFF | TGTGCCAGCAGCGCAACTAGCGGGGGGGACAATGAGCAGTTCTTC
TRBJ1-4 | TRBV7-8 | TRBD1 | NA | CASSRDRGNEKLFF | TGTGCCAGCAGCCGGGACAGGGGGAACGAAAAACTGTTTTTT
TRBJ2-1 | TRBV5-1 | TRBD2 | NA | CASSRGLAAYNEQFF | TGCGCCAGCAGCCGCGGACTAGCGGCCTACAATGAGCAGTTCTTC
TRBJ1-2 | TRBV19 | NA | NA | CASNRGGGYYGYTF | TGTGCCTCCAATCGAGGCGGCGGATACTATGGCTACACCTTC
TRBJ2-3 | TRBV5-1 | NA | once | CASSLGEEPSTQYF | TGCGCCAGCAGCTTGGGAGAAGAACCATCTACGCAGTATTTT
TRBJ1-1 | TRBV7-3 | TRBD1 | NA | CASSLGQLNTEAFF | TGTGCCAGCAGCTTGGGACAGTTGAACACTGAAGCTTTCTTT
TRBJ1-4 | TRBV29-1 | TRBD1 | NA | CSARGQGGVKLFF | TGCAGCGCGAGGGGACAGGGAGGCGTAAAACTGTTTTTT
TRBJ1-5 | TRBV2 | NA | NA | CASRRDLSNQPQHF | TGTGCCAGCAGGAGGGATCTGAGCAATCAGCCCCAGCATTTT
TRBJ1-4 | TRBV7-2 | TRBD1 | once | CASSLEIGGSEKLFF | TGTGCCAGCAGCTTAGAAATAGGGGGCTCTGAAAAACTGTTTTTT
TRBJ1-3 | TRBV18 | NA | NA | CASSPQGLGTFSGNTIYF | TGTGCCAGCTCACCACAGGGACTCGGGACGTTCTCTGGAAACACCATATATTTT
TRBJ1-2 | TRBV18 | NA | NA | CASSPSLQYYGYTF | TGTGCCAGCTCACCATCTCTCCAGTACTATGGCTACACCTTC
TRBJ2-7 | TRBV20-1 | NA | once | CSASVVDEQYF | TGCAGTGCTAGCGTAGTCGACGAGCAGTACTTC
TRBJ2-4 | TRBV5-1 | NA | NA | CASSPTVAKNIQYF | TGCGCCAGCAGCCCGACAGTAGCCAAAAACATTCAGTACTTC
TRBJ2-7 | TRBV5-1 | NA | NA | CASSPRGSTMNYEQYF | TGCGCCAGCAGCCCCAGGGGATCGACCATGAACTACGAGCAGTACTTC
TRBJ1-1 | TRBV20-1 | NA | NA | CSAYYTEAFF | TGCAGTGCTTATTACACTGAAGCTTTCTTT
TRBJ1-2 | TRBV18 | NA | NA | CASSPWVQGQAYGYTF | TGTGCCAGCTCACCATGGGTTCAGGGCCAGGCCTATGGCTACACCTTC
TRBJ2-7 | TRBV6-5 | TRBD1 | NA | CASWGTVTYEQYF | TGTGCCAGCTGGGGGACAGTAACCTACGAGCAGTACTTC
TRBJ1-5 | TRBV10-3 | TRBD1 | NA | CAISEKGTGKLF | TGTGCCATCAGTGAGAAGGGGACAGGGAAACTTTTT
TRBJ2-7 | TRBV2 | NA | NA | CASSGQVYYEQYF | TGTGCCAGCAGTGGCCAGGTATACTACGAGCAGTACTTC
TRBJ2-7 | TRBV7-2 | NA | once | CASSPRDYEQYF | TGTGCCAGCAGCCCCCGGGACTACGAGCAGTACTTC
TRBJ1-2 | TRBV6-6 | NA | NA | CASSYPGVGNYGYTF | TGTGCCAGCAGTTATCCAGGGGTTGGGAACTATGGCTACACCTTC
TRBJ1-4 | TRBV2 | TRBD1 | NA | CASSLQGATNEKLFF | TGTGCCAGCAGTCTGCAGGGGGCTACTAATGAAAAACTGTTTTTT
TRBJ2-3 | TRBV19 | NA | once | CASSGISTDTQYF | TGTGCCAGTAGCGGGATAAGCACAGATACGCAGTATTTT
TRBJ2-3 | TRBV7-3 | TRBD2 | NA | CASSSWAAGISTDTQYF | TGTGCCAGCAGTTCCTGGGCAGCGGGAATTAGCACAGATACGCAGTATTTT
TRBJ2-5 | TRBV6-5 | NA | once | CASRQKETQYF | TGTGCCAGCAGACAGAAGGAGACCCAGTACTTC
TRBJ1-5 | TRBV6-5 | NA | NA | CASIWGGAGNQPQHF | TGTGCCAGCATTTGGGGGGGGGCCGGCAATCAGCCCCAGCATTTT
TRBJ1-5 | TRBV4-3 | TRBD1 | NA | CASSQGTGESNQPQHF | TGCGCCAGCAGCCAGGGGACAGGGGAGAGCAATCAGCCCCAGCATTTT
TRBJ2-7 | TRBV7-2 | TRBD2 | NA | CASSLVPSGGSYEQYF | TGTGCCAGCAGCTTAGTCCCTAGCGGGGGCTCCTACGAGCAGTACTTC
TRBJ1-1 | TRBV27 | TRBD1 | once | CASSLSRQGVNTEAFF | TGTGCCAGCAGTTTATCCCGCCAGGGGGTTAACACTGAAGCTTTCTTT
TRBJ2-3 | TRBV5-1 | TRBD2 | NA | CASRYPGTSGGASTDTQYF | TGCGCCAGCAGGTACCCCGGGACTAGCGGGGGGGCCAGCACAGATACGCAGTATTTT
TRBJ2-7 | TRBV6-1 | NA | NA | CASSEMGAGYEQYF | TGTGCCAGCAGTGAAATGGGCGCGGGTTACGAGCAGTACTTC
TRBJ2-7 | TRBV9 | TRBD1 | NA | CASSAAGTGSFYEQYF | TGTGCCAGCAGCGCTGCCGGGACAGGGAGCTTCTACGAGCAGTACTTC
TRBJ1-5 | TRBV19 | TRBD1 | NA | CASSNPRTGEDQPQHF | TGTGCCAGTAGTAATCCAAGGACAGGGGAGGATCAGCCCCAGCATTTT
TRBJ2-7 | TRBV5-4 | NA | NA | CASSLGVYEQYF | TGTGCCAGCAGCTTAGGGGTCTACGAGCAGTACTTC
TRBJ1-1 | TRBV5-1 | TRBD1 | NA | CASSSTGGDTEAFF | TGCGCCAGCAGCTCGACAGGGGGGGACACTGAAGCTTTCTTT
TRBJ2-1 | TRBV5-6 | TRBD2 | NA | CASSLALAGAYNEQFF | TGTGCCAGCAGCTTGGCACTAGCGGGGGCATACAATGAGCAGTTCTTC
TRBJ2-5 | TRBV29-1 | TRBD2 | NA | CSVGGGRGSETQYF | TGCAGCGTCGGGGGGGGCCGGGGATCAGAGACCCAGTACTTC
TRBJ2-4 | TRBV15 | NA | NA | CATSRSPGEAKNIQYF | TGTGCCACCAGCAGATCCCCCGGGGAGGCCAAAAACATTCAGTACTTC
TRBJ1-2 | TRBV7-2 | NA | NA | CASSSDSAYGYTF | TGTGCCAGCAGCTCCGACAGTGCTTATGGCTACACCTTC